The clone carrying this T cell receptor beta chain was seen only a few times. The antigen is unknown. Sequenced by immunoSEQ multiplex PCR; TCRdb stores in-frame clones only, minus some. The sample records tens of thousands of clones, approximately 88% being singletons. This entry is derived from a study of T cell responses to AZD1222 COVID-19 vaccine. Overall study results and limits: Every sample of the repertoires postdated the peak T cell response. Along spike, vaccine-associated CD4 TCRs were found throughout, with dominance at 160-218 and 743-854.

The germline gives CDR1 LGHNA, CDR2 YNFKEQ. The CDR3 has 14 amino acids. V was clipped by 1 base and J by 6 bases, with 12 bases between them. J is TRBJ1-2 and V is TRBV4-2, with a tentative D call TRBD1 (5 bases). Sequencing was performed on peripheral blood, taken on day 0 of AZD1222 vaccination. The source of this sequence is an adult in good health. The CDR3 coding sequence is TGTGCCAGCAGCCAAGGCCCAGGGAGCGATGGCTACACCTTC. Translated, it gives CASSQGPGSDGYTF.